Given below is one TCR beta chain in context. This receptor's antigen is unknown. No qualities accompany the bases; no much larger clone lies one base away. A distance of 11 bases separates the germline ends of V and J, which lose 11 bases and 2 bases respectively. The CDR3 goes from the cysteine to the phenylalanine over 12 residues. Only the CDR3 portion is preserved as DNA: 36 bases, with reading frame beginning at the first base. Per the germline V gene, KGHDR is the CDR1 and SFDVKD is the CDR2. After around 11 days of culture, CD4+ T cells were isolated with the EasySep CD4+ T cell isolation kit. Participants received two doses of either the BNT162b2 or the mRNA-1273 mRNA SARS-CoV-2 vaccine. Healthy vaccine recipients had no prior SARS-CoV-2 infection, confirmed by negative nucleocapsid antibodies before and after vaccination. On days 3 and 7, half of the culture medium was replaced with fresh IL-2-containing medium. Unless noted otherwise, every peptide stimulation condition was grown in triplicate wells. Using Ficoll-Paque Plus gradient centrifugation, PBMC were separated from whole blood and then either used fresh or cryopreserved at -140C. The QIAamp micro DNA kit was used to extract genomic DNA from the cultured CD4+ T cells.

The data stem from a study of vaccination effects on CD4 cells after COVID-19 (dated by TCRdb to 2022 to 2024). With respect to the entire study: In the ViraFEST assay, PBMC were stimulated with viral peptide pools, and antigen-specific CD4+ T cell clonotypes were then identified by expansion using TCR sequencing. About 2 million PBMC per well were cultured in IMDM with 5% human AB serum, about 9.4 IU/ml IL-2 and gentamicin, plus 10 ug/ml peptides. Post-vaccine samples across the study were collected a median of 72 days after the second dose, with a range of 14 to 241. Cultures from other donors in the study were sequenced with the Oncomine TCR Beta short-read assay on an Illumina iSeq 100. In both COVID-19 convalescent patients and infection-naive vaccine recipients, the study compared SARS-CoV-2 spike-specific CD4+ TCR repertoires from before mRNA vaccination with those from after it. A total of 9 to 11 COVID-19 convalescent patients and a handful of SARS-CoV-2-naive healthy vaccine recipients were included in the full study.

The library was built by means of the immunoSEQ multiplex PCR assay. DNA from the cultured and isolated CD4+ T cells underwent TCR beta CDR3 sequencing. In the authors' own workflow: Non-productive TCR sequences were removed and reads were trimmed to the CDR3 region, keeping CDR3s of at least 7 amino acids. The MANAFEST web app was used to identify antigen-specific clonotypes by comparing expansion in peptide wells with expansion in reference cultures. Positive clones required FDR<0.05 expansion versus reference and all other wells, odds ratio above 5, and frequency above 0.1% in two replicate wells. A clonotype was called cross-reactive if it was significantly expanded both in SARS-CoV-2 spike wells and in at least one common cold coronavirus spike condition. Using the stringdist R package, CDR3 similarity was measured by Levenshtein distance, and unrooted trees were constructed with ape in R 3.6.1. The clones in this table, taken by TCRdb from immuneACCESS, are in-frame only. Not every clone is retained; where verified, under half of the shortfall comes from an unresolved V gene, and the cause of the rest is unknown. That table is the source of V, J and clone size, and D and trimming were worked out from the DNA. This sample lists tens of thousands of clones; around 74% were detected once. The ten largest clones take up around 2.4% of the sample.

Overall study results and their limits: The study was limited by a small number of convalescent patients, and early post-infection timepoints were lacking. In healthy vaccine recipients, vaccine-induced clones were almost all SARS-CoV-2 mono-reactive, with only 1 of 255 cross-reactive with common cold coronaviruses. At late post-vaccination timepoints, both infection-induced and vaccine-induced clones showed marked clonal contraction, consistent with waning T cell responses.

The source of this sequence is a human donor who received a COVID-19 vaccine. The sequences come from CD4+ T cells from PBMCs cultured without peptide, collected after COVID-19 vaccination. Recombination joined TRBV24-1 with TRBJ2-5, with TRBD2 perhaps the D gene, on 6 matching bases. CDR3 loop: CASGGNQETQYF. The nucleotide sequence is given as TGTGCCAGTGGGGGGAATCAAGAGACCCAGTACTTC.